The 3 T cell receptor beta chains presented below share a single source sample, sequenced in a study of molecular identifiers for immune sequencing clone quantification. TCRdb reprocessed the PCR reads with MiXCR, giving one entry per CDR3 protein. The profile shows some 97,000 distinct CDR3 sequences, 36% of them singletons. The sample consisted of naive CD8+ T cells from blood, with Jurkat cell RNA spiked in. Described subset: FACS-sorted CD8+CD4-CCR7+CD45RA+ naive T cells. These receptors all stem from a human donor in good health. Some libraries in this study had Jurkat cell RNA spiked in.

This clonotype occurred many times. This chain joins TRBV12-3 or TRBV12-4 and TRBJ1-2, with D possibly matching TRBD1 (6 bases). The CDR3 runs to 13 residues. V lost 5 bases to trimming and J lost 4 bases, with 11 bases between them. CDR3 nucleotide sequence: TGTGCCAGCAGTCTAGGGGGGTTCTATGGCTACACCTTC. It codes for CASSLGGFYGYTF.

Details on this clonotype: Possible read error: a much larger clone is one base away. This chain links TRBV5-4 with TRBJ2-5, with no clear D. CDR1 and CDR2 (germline): SGHNT, YYREEE (reference sequence). The CDR3 runs to 14 residues. The DNA of the CDR3 is TGTACCAGCAGCTCCAGCAGTTTCCAAGAGACCCAGTACTTC. Translated, it gives CTSSSSSFQETQYF.

About this clonotype itself: A much bigger clone sits one base away, suggesting this may be a read error. As the CDR3 is not closed by the conserved phenylalanine or tryptophan, this likely results from a read error. The rearrangement uses TRBV12-3 or TRBV12-4 and TRBJ1-1, with 9 bases identical to TRBD1. V gave up 8 bases and J gave up 1 base; unmatched junction bases: 11. This CDR3 is built from 16 residues. The CDR3 region has the DNA TGTGCCAGCTATACAGGGGGCCCCCTGGGGAACACTGAAGCTTTCTAT. Its protein product is CASYTGGPLGNTEAFY.